A selection of T cell receptor beta chains follows, all from one sample in a study of early T cells in non-severe SARS-CoV-2 infection. TCRdb fed the 5' RACE reads into MiXCR, producing one record per CDR3 protein. The sample has some 51,000 distinct CDR3 sequences; 15% are singletons. The sequenced sample was whole blood, obtained at baseline. The receptors here all came from an adult who was a healthcare worker with PCR-confirmed SARS-CoV-2 infection or an uninfected control (not recorded which). Both conserved end residues are part of each CDR3. D genes are given only for firm matches. The size entry is marked missing in some rows and otherwise reads once, few, many or a size class.

j_call: TRBJ2-7
v_call: TRBV12-3/TRBV12-4
d_call: TRBD2
clone_size: few
cdr3_aa: CASSFITSGRTAHEQYF
cdr3_nt: TGTGCCAGCAGTTTTATAACTAGCGGGAGGACCGCCCACGAGCAGTACTTC

j_call: TRBJ2-3
v_call: TRBV7-9
d_call: -
clone_size: few
cdr3_aa: CASSLAGADTQYF
cdr3_nt: TGTGCCAGCAGCTTAGCGGGAGCAGATACGCAGTATTTT

j_call: TRBJ2-4
v_call: TRBV3-1
d_call: -
clone_size: few
cdr3_aa: CASSQDLRPAKNIQYF
cdr3_nt: TGTGCCAGCAGCCAAGATCTGCGGCCAGCCAAAAACATTCAGTACTTC

j_call: TRBJ1-2
v_call: TRBV6-6
d_call: -
clone_size: -
cdr3_aa: CASSYSMDTSNYGYTF
cdr3_nt: TGTGCCAGCAGTTACTCGATGGACACTTCCAACTATGGCTACACCTTC

j_call: TRBJ2-3
v_call: TRBV7-6
d_call: -
clone_size: once
cdr3_aa: CASSPLGGPLGDTQYF
cdr3_nt: TGTGCCAGCAGCCCTCTAGGGGGGCCTCTAGGAGATACGCAGTATTTT

j_call: TRBJ1-2
v_call: TRBV27
d_call: -
clone_size: many
cdr3_aa: CASSLSPIVGPSGGYTF
cdr3_nt: TGTGCCAGCAGTTTATCCCCCATTGTGGGGCCGAGCGGCGGCTACACCTTC

j_call: TRBJ2-5
v_call: TRBV11-2
d_call: TRBD2
clone_size: few
cdr3_aa: CASSAAGVQETQYF
cdr3_nt: TGTGCCAGCAGCGCCGCGGGGGTACAAGAGACCCAGTACTTC

j_call: TRBJ2-3
v_call: TRBV28
d_call: TRBD1
clone_size: many
cdr3_aa: CASSGDSRADTQYF
cdr3_nt: TGTGCCAGTTCTGGGGACAGTCGGGCGGATACGCAGTATTTT

j_call: TRBJ2-1
v_call: TRBV11-2
d_call: -
clone_size: many
cdr3_aa: CASSLTRTRTNEQFF
cdr3_nt: TGTGCCAGCAGCTTAACCAGGACTCGCACTAATGAGCAGTTCTTC

j_call: TRBJ2-5
v_call: TRBV5-1
d_call: TRBD2
clone_size: few
cdr3_aa: CASSAGTSGKETQYF
cdr3_nt: TGCGCCAGCAGCGCGGGGACTAGCGGCAAAGAGACCCAGTACTTC

j_call: TRBJ1-2
v_call: TRBV10-3
d_call: TRBD1
clone_size: -
cdr3_aa: CAISAGTGGGYYGYTF
cdr3_nt: TGTGCCATCAGCGCCGGGACAGGGGGCGGGTACTATGGCTACACCTTC

j_call: TRBJ1-5
v_call: TRBV5-4
d_call: -
clone_size: few
cdr3_aa: CASSLGPGSRQPQHF
cdr3_nt: TGTGCCAGCAGCTTAGGACCCGGAAGTAGGCAGCCCCAGCATTTT

j_call: TRBJ2-6
v_call: TRBV7-9
d_call: TRBD1
clone_size: few
cdr3_aa: CASSTSTGAYSGANVLTF
cdr3_nt: TGTGCCAGCAGCACATCGACAGGGGCATACTCTGGGGCCAACGTCCTGACTTTC

j_call: TRBJ2-2
v_call: TRBV5-5
d_call: -
clone_size: few
cdr3_aa: CASSLALVRGNTGELFF
cdr3_nt: TGTGCCAGCAGCTTGGCCCTCGTGAGGGGCAACACCGGGGAGCTGTTTTTT

j_call: TRBJ1-4
v_call: TRBV11-2
d_call: TRBD1
clone_size: many
cdr3_aa: CASSNGQGAREKLFF
cdr3_nt: TGTGCCAGCAGCAATGGACAGGGGGCGAGGGAAAAACTGTTTTTT

j_call: TRBJ2-7
v_call: TRBV20-1
d_call: -
clone_size: few
cdr3_aa: CSATEIGSWEQYF
cdr3_nt: TGCAGTGCTACTGAGATAGGCTCTTGGGAGCAGTACTTC

j_call: TRBJ2-3
v_call: TRBV20-1
d_call: TRBD2
clone_size: few
cdr3_aa: CSAQRELADTQYF
cdr3_nt: TGCAGTGCCCAGCGGGAGTTGGCAGATACGCAGTATTTT

j_call: TRBJ2-3
v_call: TRBV15
d_call: -
clone_size: few
cdr3_aa: CATSRGDLRTDTQYF
cdr3_nt: TGTGCCACCAGCAGAGGGGACCTCCGCACAGATACGCAGTATTTT

j_call: TRBJ2-5
v_call: TRBV5-4
d_call: TRBD2
clone_size: -
cdr3_aa: CASSSGILAGQETQYF
cdr3_nt: TGTGCCAGCAGCTCGGGAATACTAGCGGGACAAGAGACCCAGTACTTC

j_call: TRBJ1-2
v_call: TRBV10-3
d_call: -
clone_size: -
cdr3_aa: CAISESQGLDYGYTF
cdr3_nt: TGTGCCATCAGTGAGTCACAGGGACTCGACTATGGCTACACCTTC

j_call: TRBJ1-1
v_call: TRBV11-2
d_call: TRBD1
clone_size: -
cdr3_aa: CASSFQGGNTEAFF
cdr3_nt: TGTGCCAGCAGCTTTCAGGGGGGGAACACTGAAGCTTTCTTT

j_call: TRBJ2-7
v_call: TRBV4-1
d_call: TRBD2
clone_size: few
cdr3_aa: CASSQDLSGRALGYEQYF
cdr3_nt: TGCGCCAGCAGCCAAGATCTGAGCGGGAGGGCCTTAGGCTACGAGCAGTACTTC

j_call: TRBJ1-1
v_call: TRBV3-1
d_call: -
clone_size: few
cdr3_aa: CASSLLGRTEAFF
cdr3_nt: TGTGCCAGCAGCCTCCTAGGCCGGACTGAAGCTTTCTTT

j_call: TRBJ2-7
v_call: TRBV24-1
d_call: TRBD1
clone_size: -
cdr3_aa: CATSGRPGQGAGYEQYF
cdr3_nt: TGTGCCACCAGTGGCAGACCGGGACAGGGGGCAGGGTACGAGCAGTACTTC

j_call: TRBJ1-1
v_call: TRBV20-1
d_call: -
clone_size: few
cdr3_aa: CSASRGRYTEAFF
cdr3_nt: TGCAGTGCTAGTAGGGGGAGGTACACTGAAGCTTTCTTT

j_call: TRBJ2-3
v_call: TRBV5-4
d_call: -
clone_size: many
cdr3_aa: CASSLAGGWSGTVTDTQYF
cdr3_nt: TGTGCCAGCAGCTTGGCCGGAGGGTGGTCGGGAACGGTTACAGATACGCAGTATTTT

j_call: TRBJ2-7
v_call: TRBV5-4
d_call: -
clone_size: few
cdr3_aa: CASSPRGPYEQYF
cdr3_nt: TGTGCCAGCAGCCCGCGGGGTCCCTACGAGCAGTACTTC

j_call: TRBJ2-7
v_call: TRBV29-1
d_call: -
clone_size: -
cdr3_aa: CSVETSEQYF
cdr3_nt: TGCAGCGTTGAGACAAGCGAGCAGTACTTC

j_call: TRBJ2-7
v_call: TRBV28
d_call: -
clone_size: -
cdr3_aa: CASRRDMVYEQYF
cdr3_nt: TGTGCCAGCAGGAGGGACATGGTCTACGAGCAGTACTTC

j_call: TRBJ1-5
v_call: TRBV7-9
d_call: -
clone_size: -
cdr3_aa: CASSLAGNNQPQHF
cdr3_nt: TGTGCCAGCAGCTTAGCGGGGAACAATCAGCCCCAGCATTTT

j_call: TRBJ1-2
v_call: TRBV3-1
d_call: -
clone_size: many
cdr3_aa: CASSQFSASNYGYTF
cdr3_nt: TGTGCCAGCAGCCAATTTTCAGCGAGTAACTATGGCTACACCTTC

j_call: TRBJ2-7
v_call: TRBV3-1
d_call: -
clone_size: -
cdr3_aa: CASSRREGSYEQYF
cdr3_nt: TGTGCCAGCAGCCGCCGTGAGGGCTCCTACGAGCAGTACTTC

j_call: TRBJ1-1
v_call: TRBV6-2/TRBV6-3
d_call: -
clone_size: -
cdr3_aa: CASRQLNTEAFF
cdr3_nt: TGTGCCAGCAGACAATTGAACACTGAAGCTTTCTTT

j_call: TRBJ2-4
v_call: TRBV27
d_call: TRBD1
clone_size: -
cdr3_aa: CASSPITGTGVAKNIQYF
cdr3_nt: TGTGCCAGCAGTCCGATCACCGGGACAGGGGTTGCCAAAAACATTCAGTACTTC

j_call: TRBJ2-7
v_call: TRBV20-1
d_call: TRBD2
clone_size: many
cdr3_aa: CSASMGGAPTYEQYF
cdr3_nt: TGCAGTGCTAGCATGGGAGGGGCCCCGACCTACGAGCAGTACTTC

j_call: TRBJ2-7
v_call: TRBV20-1
d_call: TRBD1
clone_size: many
cdr3_aa: CSARANRGLTYEQYF
cdr3_nt: TGCAGTGCTAGGGCAAACAGGGGGCTGACCTACGAGCAGTACTTC

j_call: TRBJ1-4
v_call: TRBV4-1
d_call: -
clone_size: few
cdr3_aa: CASSRYSGTNEKLFF
cdr3_nt: TGCGCCAGCAGCCGCTATTCGGGGACTAATGAAAAACTGTTTTTT

j_call: TRBJ2-5
v_call: TRBV12-5
d_call: TRBD2
clone_size: -
cdr3_aa: CASGLVQGVAGDQETQYF
cdr3_nt: TGTGCTAGTGGTTTGGTACAGGGTGTAGCGGGGGACCAAGAGACCCAGTACTTC

j_call: TRBJ2-2
v_call: TRBV2
d_call: TRBD2
clone_size: few
cdr3_aa: CASSDIAGATGELFF
cdr3_nt: TGTGCCAGCAGTGACATAGCGGGGGCCACCGGGGAGCTGTTTTTT

j_call: TRBJ2-1
v_call: TRBV12-3/TRBV12-4
d_call: -
clone_size: -
cdr3_aa: CASSLGRNEQFF
cdr3_nt: TGTGCCAGCAGTTTAGGGAGAAATGAGCAGTTCTTC

j_call: TRBJ1-4
v_call: TRBV18
d_call: -
clone_size: -
cdr3_aa: CASSPRGANEKLFF
cdr3_nt: TGTGCCAGCTCACCACGAGGGGCTAATGAAAAACTGTTTTTT

j_call: TRBJ1-6
v_call: TRBV5-1
d_call: TRBD1
clone_size: -
cdr3_aa: CASSLDYGQGSNSPLHF
cdr3_nt: TGCGCCAGCAGCTTGGACTACGGACAGGGGAGTAATTCACCCCTCCACTTT

j_call: TRBJ1-1
v_call: TRBV6-6
d_call: -
clone_size: few
cdr3_aa: CASRDGFEQAFF
cdr3_nt: TGTGCCAGCAGGGACGGGTTTGAACAAGCTTTCTTT

j_call: TRBJ1-6
v_call: TRBV11-2
d_call: TRBD1
clone_size: few
cdr3_aa: CASSTGPGQGWNSPLHF
cdr3_nt: TGTGCCAGCAGCACGGGACCGGGACAGGGTTGGAATTCACCCCTCCACTTT

j_call: TRBJ1-5
v_call: TRBV7-6
d_call: -
clone_size: many
cdr3_aa: CASSLGAAGQPQHF
cdr3_nt: TGTGCCAGCAGCTTAGGGGCGGCGGGGCAGCCCCAGCATTTT

j_call: TRBJ2-3
v_call: TRBV6-1
d_call: -
clone_size: few
cdr3_aa: CASSGLSTDTQYF
cdr3_nt: TGTGCCAGCAGTGGACTCAGCACAGATACGCAGTATTTT

j_call: TRBJ2-3
v_call: TRBV5-1
d_call: -
clone_size: few
cdr3_aa: CASRSGSTDTQYF
cdr3_nt: TGCGCCAGCAGATCAGGGAGCACAGATACGCAGTATTTT

j_call: TRBJ2-5
v_call: TRBV11-3
d_call: -
clone_size: -
cdr3_aa: CASSYGGGETQYF
cdr3_nt: TGTGCCAGCAGCTATGGGGGAGGTGAGACCCAGTACTTC

j_call: TRBJ1-6
v_call: TRBV12-3/TRBV12-4
d_call: TRBD1
clone_size: few
cdr3_aa: CASSLGQPGSPLHF
cdr3_nt: TGTGCCAGCAGTTTGGGACAGCCGGGTTCACCCCTCCACTTT

j_call: TRBJ2-7
v_call: TRBV4-1
d_call: -
clone_size: -
cdr3_aa: CASSQEYGGLLYEQYF
cdr3_nt: TGCGCCAGCAGCCAAGAATACGGGGGGCTTCTCTACGAGCAGTACTTC

j_call: TRBJ2-1
v_call: TRBV18
d_call: TRBD1
clone_size: many
cdr3_aa: CASSLTGTDNEQFF
cdr3_nt: TGTGCCAGCTCACTTACCGGGACAGACAATGAGCAGTTCTTC

j_call: TRBJ2-5
v_call: TRBV19
d_call: -
clone_size: few
cdr3_aa: CASSSPQGGGETQYF
cdr3_nt: TGTGCCAGTAGTAGCCCACAGGGAGGTGGAGAGACCCAGTACTTC

j_call: TRBJ2-5
v_call: TRBV11-2
d_call: TRBD1
clone_size: many
cdr3_aa: CASNRGEETQYF
cdr3_nt: TGTGCCAGCAACAGGGGAGAAGAGACCCAGTACTTC